Included here is one T cell receptor beta chain sequence, with context. This entry belongs to a study of blood T cell repertoires in COVID-19. Germline CDR1 is SGHRS and CDR2 is YFSETQ. The trim removed 4 bases at V and 1 base at J, leaving 9 bases unmatched. CDR3 length: 19 amino acids. In the authors' workflow: Reference gene primer amplification gave nucleated cell count estimates. Method: immunoSEQ multiplex PCR; TCRdb's copy keeps in-frame clones and lacks some. V, J and clone size were drawn from that table, and D and trimming were deduced from the DNA. The top ten clones hold over 10% of a sample with roughly 440,000 clones, roughly 88% of them seen once.

The chain is built from TRBV5-1 and TRBJ2-2; 14 nucleotides align to TRBD2. The sequencing sample was made of peripheral blood. The sequence came from a woman in her 50s with COVID-19, enrolled during active disease. The chain's CDR3 is CASSPRGLAGAKNTGELFF. CDR3 coding DNA: TGCGCCAGCAGCCCAAGGGGACTAGCGGGGGCCAAGAACACCGGGGAGCTGTTTTTT.